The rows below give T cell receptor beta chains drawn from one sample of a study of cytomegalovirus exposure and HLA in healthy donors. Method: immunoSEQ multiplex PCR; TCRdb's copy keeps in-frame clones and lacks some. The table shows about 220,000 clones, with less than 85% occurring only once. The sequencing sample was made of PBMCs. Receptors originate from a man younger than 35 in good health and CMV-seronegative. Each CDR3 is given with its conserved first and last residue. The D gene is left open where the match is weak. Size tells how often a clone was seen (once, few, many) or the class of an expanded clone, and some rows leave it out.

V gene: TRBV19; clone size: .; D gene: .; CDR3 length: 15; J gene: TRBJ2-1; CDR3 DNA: TGTGCCAGTAGTCTGGACTTGAGCTCCTACAATGAGCAGTTCTTC; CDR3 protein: CASSLDLSSYNEQFF
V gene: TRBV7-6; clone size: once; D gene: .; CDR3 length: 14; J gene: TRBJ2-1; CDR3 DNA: TGTGCCAGCAGCTTAGTTCAGGGGGGCAATGAGCAGTTCTTC; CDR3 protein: CASSLVQGGNEQFF
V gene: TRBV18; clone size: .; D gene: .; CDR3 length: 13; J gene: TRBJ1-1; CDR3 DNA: TGTGCCAGCTCACCCACAGGGAACACTGAAGCTTTCTTT; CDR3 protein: CASSPTGNTEAFF
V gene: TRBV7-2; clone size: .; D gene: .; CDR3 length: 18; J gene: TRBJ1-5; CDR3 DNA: TGTGCCAGCAGCTTAGGGAAAGGACAAGCAGGGGGCAATCAGCCCCAGCATTTT; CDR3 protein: CASSLGKGQAGGNQPQHF
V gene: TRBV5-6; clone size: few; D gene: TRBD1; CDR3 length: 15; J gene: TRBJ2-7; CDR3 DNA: TGTGCCAGCAGCTTGGGGGGGACAGCGTCCTACGAGCAGTACTTC; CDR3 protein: CASSLGGTASYEQYF
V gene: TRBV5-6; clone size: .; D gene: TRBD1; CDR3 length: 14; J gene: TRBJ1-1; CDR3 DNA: TGTGCCAGCAGCTACGGGACAGCGAACACTGAAGCTTTCTTT; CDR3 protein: CASSYGTANTEAFF
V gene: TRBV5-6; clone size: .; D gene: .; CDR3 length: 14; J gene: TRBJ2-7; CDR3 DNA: TGTGCCAGCAGCCCCGGGACTGGCTCCTACGAGCAGTACTTC; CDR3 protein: CASSPGTGSYEQYF
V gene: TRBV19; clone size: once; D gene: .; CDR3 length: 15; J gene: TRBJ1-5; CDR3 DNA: TGTGCCAGTAGGGTCAACAGGGATAGCAATCAGCCCCAGCATTTT; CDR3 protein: CASRVNRDSNQPQHF
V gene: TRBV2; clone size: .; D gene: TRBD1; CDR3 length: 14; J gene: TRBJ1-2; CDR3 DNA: TGTGCCAGCAGTGCCTCTATAGGGACAGGTGGCTACACCTTC; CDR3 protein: CASSASIGTGGYTF
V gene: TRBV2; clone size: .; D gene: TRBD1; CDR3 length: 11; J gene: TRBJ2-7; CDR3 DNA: TGTGCCAGCAGGCCACAGGGGGAGCAGTACTTC; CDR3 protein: CASRPQGEQYF
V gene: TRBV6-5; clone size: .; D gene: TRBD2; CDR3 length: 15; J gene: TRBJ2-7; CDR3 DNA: TGTGCCAGCAGAGGGGGGACTAGCGGGACCTACGAGCAGTACTTC; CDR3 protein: CASRGGTSGTYEQYF
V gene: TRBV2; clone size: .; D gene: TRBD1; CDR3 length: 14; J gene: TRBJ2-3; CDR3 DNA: TGTGCCAGGGGAGGAACAGGGGGCGCGAATACGCAGTATTTT; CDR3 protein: CARGGTGGANTQYF
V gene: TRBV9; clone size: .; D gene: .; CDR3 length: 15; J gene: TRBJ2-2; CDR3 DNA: TGTGCCAGCACCGTGACAGCCACGAACACCGGGGAGCTGTTTTTT; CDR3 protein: CASTVTATNTGELFF
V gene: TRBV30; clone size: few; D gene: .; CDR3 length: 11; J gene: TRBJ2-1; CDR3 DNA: TGTGCCTGGAGCTCGGGTTATGAGCAGTTCTTC; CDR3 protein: CAWSSGYEQFF
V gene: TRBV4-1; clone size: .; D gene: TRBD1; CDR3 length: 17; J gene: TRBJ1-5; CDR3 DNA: TGCGCCAGCAGCCATACCGGGACAGGGGGCGTTGATCAGCCCCAGCATTTT; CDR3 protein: CASSHTGTGGVDQPQHF
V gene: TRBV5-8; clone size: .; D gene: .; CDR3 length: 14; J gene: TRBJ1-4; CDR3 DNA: TGTGCCAGCAGCCCAGGACAGCTAAATGAAAAACTGTTTTTT; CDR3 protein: CASSPGQLNEKLFF
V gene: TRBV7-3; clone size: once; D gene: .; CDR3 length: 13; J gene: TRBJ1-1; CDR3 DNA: TGTGCCAGCAGCTCAACCTTCGGGGTTCAAGCTTTCTTT; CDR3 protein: CASSSTFGVQAFF
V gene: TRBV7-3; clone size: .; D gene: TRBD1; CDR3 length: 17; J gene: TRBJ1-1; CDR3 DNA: TGTGCCAGCAGCCAATACGGGACAGGGAGGGAGAACACTGAAGCTTTCTTT; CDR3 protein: CASSQYGTGRENTEAFF
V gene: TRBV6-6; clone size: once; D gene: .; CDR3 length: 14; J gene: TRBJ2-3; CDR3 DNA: TGTGCCAGCAGTAAACAGGGAAACACAGATACGCAGTATTTT; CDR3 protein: CASSKQGNTDTQYF
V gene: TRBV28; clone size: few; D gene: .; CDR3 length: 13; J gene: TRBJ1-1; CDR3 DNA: TGTGCCAGCAGGGACGGGGGGGACCTCGAAGCTTTCTTT; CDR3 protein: CASRDGGDLEAFF
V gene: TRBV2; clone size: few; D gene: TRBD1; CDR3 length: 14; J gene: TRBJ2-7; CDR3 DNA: TGTGCCAGCAGCCCGGGACAGGGGATCTACGAGCAGTACTTC; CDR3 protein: CASSPGQGIYEQYF
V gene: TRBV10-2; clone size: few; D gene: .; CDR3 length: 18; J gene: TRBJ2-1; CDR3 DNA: TGCGCCAGCAGTGAGTTCTCTAATAGCGGCCGATCCTACAATGAGCAGTTCTTC; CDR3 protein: CASSEFSNSGRSYNEQFF
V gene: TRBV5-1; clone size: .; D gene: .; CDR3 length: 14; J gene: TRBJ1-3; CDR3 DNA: TGCGCCAGCAGCTTGGAGGGGTATGGAAACACCATATATTTT; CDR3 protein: CASSLEGYGNTIYF
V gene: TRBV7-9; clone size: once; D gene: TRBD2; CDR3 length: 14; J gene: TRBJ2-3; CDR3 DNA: TGTGCCAGCAGCTTAGGGCGGGGGTCAGATACGCAGTATTTT; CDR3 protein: CASSLGRGSDTQYF
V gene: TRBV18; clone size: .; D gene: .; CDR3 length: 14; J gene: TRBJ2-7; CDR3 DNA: TGTGCCAGCTCACCACTCTACTCGGCCTACGAGCAGTACTTC; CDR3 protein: CASSPLYSAYEQYF
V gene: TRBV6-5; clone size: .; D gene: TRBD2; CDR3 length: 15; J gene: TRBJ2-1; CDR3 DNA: TGTGCCAGCAGTCCGGGACTAGCGGGATACGGTGAGCAGTTCTTC; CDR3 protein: CASSPGLAGYGEQFF
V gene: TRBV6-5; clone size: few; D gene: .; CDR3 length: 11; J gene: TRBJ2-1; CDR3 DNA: TGTGCCAGCAGTTACGGAGTTGAACAGTTCTTC; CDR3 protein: CASSYGVEQFF
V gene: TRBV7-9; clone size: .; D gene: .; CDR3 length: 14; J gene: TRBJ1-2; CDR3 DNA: TGTGCCAGCAGCTTAATGGAGGGGTACTATGGCTACACCTTC; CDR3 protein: CASSLMEGYYGYTF
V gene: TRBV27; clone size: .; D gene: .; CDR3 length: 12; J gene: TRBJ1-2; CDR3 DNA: TGTGCCAGCAAGAAGGGGGACTATGGCTACACCTTC; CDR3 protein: CASKKGDYGYTF
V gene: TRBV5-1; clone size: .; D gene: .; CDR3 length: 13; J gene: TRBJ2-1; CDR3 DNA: TGCGCCAGCAGCTTGCTCTACGGGAATGAGCAGTTCTTC; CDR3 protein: CASSLLYGNEQFF
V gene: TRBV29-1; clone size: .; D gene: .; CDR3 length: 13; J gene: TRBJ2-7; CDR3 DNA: TGCAGCGTGGCAAAGGACTCCTCCTACGAGCAGTACTTC; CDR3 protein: CSVAKDSSYEQYF
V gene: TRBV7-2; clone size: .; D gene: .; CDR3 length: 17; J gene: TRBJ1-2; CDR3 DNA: TGTGCCAGCAGCTCATTCACGGGGTTGGAGTCTCAATATGGCTACACCTTC; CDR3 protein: CASSSFTGLESQYGYTF
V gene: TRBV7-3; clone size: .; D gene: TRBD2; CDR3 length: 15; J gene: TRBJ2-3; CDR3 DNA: TGTGCCAGCAGCTTAGGCGGGAGGAGCGCAGATACGCAGTATTTT; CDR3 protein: CASSLGGRSADTQYF
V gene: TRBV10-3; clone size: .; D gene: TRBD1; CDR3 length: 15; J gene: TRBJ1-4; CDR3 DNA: TGTGCCATCAGTCCCGGGACAGGGTCGGGTGAAAAACTGTTTTTT; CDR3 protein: CAISPGTGSGEKLFF
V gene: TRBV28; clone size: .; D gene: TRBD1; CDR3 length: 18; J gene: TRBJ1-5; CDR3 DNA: TGTGCCAGCTGGAGATGGGGACAGGGAAGTTATAGCAATCAGCCCCAGCATTTT; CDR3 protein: CASWRWGQGSYSNQPQHF
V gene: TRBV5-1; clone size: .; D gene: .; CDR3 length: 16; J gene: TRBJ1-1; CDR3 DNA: TGCGCCAGCAGCGGAACGACAGGATCTCAGCGAACTGAAGCTTTCTTT; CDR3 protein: CASSGTTGSQRTEAFF
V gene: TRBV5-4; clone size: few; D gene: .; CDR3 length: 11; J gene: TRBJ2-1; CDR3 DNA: TGTGCCAGCAGAAAGAGCAATGAGCAGTTCTTC; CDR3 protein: CASRKSNEQFF
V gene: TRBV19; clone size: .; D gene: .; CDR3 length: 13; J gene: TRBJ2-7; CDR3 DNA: TGTGCCAGTAGTATAGTAGGGAGCTACGAGCAGTACTTC; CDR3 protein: CASSIVGSYEQYF
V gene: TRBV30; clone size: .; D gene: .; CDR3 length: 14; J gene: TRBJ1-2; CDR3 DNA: TGTGCTAGGAGTGTTTTTGGCTTGAACTATGGCTACACCTTC; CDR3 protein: CARSVFGLNYGYTF
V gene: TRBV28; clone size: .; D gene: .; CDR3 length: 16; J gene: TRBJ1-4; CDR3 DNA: TGTGCCAGCAGGCCTGGGACTGCCCTAACTAATGAAAAACTGTTTTTT; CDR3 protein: CASRPGTALTNEKLFF
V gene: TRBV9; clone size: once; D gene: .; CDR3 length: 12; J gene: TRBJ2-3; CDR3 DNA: TGTGCCAGCAGCCTCCCTACAGATACGCAGTATTTT; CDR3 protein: CASSLPTDTQYF
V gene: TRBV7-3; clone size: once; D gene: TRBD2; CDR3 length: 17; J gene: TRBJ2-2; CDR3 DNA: TGTGCCAGCAGCTTATTGGGGACTAGCGGGCCGCCCGGGGAGCTGTTTTTT; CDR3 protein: CASSLLGTSGPPGELFF
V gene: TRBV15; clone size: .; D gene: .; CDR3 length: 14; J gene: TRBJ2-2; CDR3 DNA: TGTGCCACCAGCAGAGATCCTCGCACCGGGGAGCTGTTTTTT; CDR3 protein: CATSRDPRTGELFF
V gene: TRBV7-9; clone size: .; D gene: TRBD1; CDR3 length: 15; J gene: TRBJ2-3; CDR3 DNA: TGTGCCAGCAGCTTAGTGGGACAGAGCACAGATACGCAGTATTTT; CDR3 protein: CASSLVGQSTDTQYF
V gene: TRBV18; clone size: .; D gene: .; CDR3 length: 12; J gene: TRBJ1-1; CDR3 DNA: TGTGCCAGCTCACCACCCACTTTTGAAGCTTTCTTT; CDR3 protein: CASSPPTFEAFF
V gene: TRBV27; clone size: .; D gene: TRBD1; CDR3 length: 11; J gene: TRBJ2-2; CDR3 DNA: TGTGCCAGCAGGGGACAGACGGAGCTGTTTTTT; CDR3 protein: CASRGQTELFF
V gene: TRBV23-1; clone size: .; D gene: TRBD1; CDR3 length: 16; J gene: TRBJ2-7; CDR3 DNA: TGCGCCAGCAGTCATCCCGGACAGGTTGTACCCTACGAGCAGTACTTC; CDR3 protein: CASSHPGQVVPYEQYF
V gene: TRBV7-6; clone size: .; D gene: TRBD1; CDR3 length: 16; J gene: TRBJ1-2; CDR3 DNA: TGTGCCAGCAGCCCCGGGGACAGAGGCTACGGCTATGGCTACACCTTC; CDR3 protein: CASSPGDRGYGYGYTF
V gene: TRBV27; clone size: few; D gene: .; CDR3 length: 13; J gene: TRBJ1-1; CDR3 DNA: TGTGCCAGCAGTTGGGGACATAACACTGAAGCTTTCTTT; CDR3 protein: CASSWGHNTEAFF
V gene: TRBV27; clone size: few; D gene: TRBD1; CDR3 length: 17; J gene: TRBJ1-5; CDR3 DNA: TGTGCCAGCAGGGGTGGAGCCGGGACAGGGAGCAATCAGCCCCAGCATTTT; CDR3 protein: CASRGGAGTGSNQPQHF
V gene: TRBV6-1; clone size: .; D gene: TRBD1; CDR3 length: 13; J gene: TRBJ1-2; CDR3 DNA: TGTGCCAGCACCCTGGGACAGGGGAACGGCTACACCTTC; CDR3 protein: CASTLGQGNGYTF
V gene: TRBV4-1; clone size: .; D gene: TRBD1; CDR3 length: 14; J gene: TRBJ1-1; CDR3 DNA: TGCGCCAGCAGCCCCGGACAGGGGGGGGCTGAAGCTTTCTTT; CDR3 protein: CASSPGQGGAEAFF
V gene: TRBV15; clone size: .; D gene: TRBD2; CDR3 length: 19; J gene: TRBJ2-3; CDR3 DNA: TGTGCCACCAGCGGTCTTACTAGCGGGAGGGCCCAAGGGGCAGATACGCAGTATTTT; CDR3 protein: CATSGLTSGRAQGADTQYF
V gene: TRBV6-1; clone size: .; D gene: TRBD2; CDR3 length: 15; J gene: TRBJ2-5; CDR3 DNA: TGTGCCAGCAGCCGGAGGGCTCTAGCGGGAGAGACCCAGTACTTC; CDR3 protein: CASSRRALAGETQYF
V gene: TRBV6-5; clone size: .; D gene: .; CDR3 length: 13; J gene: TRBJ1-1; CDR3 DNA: TGTGCCAGCAGTTCAGACATGAACACTGAAGCTTTCTTT; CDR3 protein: CASSSDMNTEAFF
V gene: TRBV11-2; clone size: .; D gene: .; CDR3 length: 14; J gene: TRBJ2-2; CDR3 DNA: TGTGCCAGCAGCCGGACAGATAACACCGGGGAGCTGTTTTTT; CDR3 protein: CASSRTDNTGELFF
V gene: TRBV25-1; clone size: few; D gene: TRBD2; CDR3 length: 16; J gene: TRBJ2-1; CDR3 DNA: TGTGCCAGCAGTTCGACTAGCGGGAGCTCCTACAATGAGCAGTTCTTC; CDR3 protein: CASSSTSGSSYNEQFF
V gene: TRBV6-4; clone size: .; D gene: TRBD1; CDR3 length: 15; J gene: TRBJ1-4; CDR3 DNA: TGTGCCAGCAGCGAAGGGACAGCAACTAATGAAAAACTGTTTTTT; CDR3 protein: CASSEGTATNEKLFF